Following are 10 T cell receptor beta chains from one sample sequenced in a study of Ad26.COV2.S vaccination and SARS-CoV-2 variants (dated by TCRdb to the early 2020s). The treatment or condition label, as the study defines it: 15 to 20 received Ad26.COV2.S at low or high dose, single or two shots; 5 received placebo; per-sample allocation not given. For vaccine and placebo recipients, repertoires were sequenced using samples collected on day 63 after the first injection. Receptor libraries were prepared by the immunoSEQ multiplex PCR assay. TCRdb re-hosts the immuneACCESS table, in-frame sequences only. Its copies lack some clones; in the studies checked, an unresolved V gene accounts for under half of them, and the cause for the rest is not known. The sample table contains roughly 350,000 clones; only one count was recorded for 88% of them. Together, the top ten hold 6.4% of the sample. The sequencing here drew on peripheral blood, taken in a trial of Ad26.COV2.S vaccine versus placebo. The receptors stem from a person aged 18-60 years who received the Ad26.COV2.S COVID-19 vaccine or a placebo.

The CDR3 sequence: CASRGQGSTEAFF. The CDR3 region has the DNA TGTGCCAGCAGGGGACAGGGTAGTACTGAAGCTTTCTTT. The chain recombines TRBV2 with TRBJ1-1; the match to TRBD1 covers 9 bases. V gave up 6 bases and J gave up 5 bases; unmatched junction bases: 4. The CDR3 has 13 residues. Per germline, CDR1 SNHLY and CDR2 FYNNEI.

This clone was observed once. CDR3 loop: CASSSGSGWRHEQYF. As DNA, the CDR3 is TGTGCCAGCAGCTCGGGTAGCGGGTGGCGCCACGAGCAGTACTTC. The chain couples TRBV11-1 to TRBJ2-7; 7 nucleotides align to TRBD2. CDR3 length: 15 residues. V shed 4 bases and J 5 bases; nucleotides not matched to a gene: 11. Germline V gene lookup returns CDR1 SGHAT and CDR2 FQDESV (reference sequence).

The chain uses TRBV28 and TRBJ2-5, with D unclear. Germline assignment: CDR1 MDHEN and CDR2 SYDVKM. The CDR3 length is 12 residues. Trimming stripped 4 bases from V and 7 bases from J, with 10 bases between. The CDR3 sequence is CASSSGWGTQYF. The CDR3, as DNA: TGTGCCAGCAGTTCCGGGTGGGGGACCCAGTACTTC.

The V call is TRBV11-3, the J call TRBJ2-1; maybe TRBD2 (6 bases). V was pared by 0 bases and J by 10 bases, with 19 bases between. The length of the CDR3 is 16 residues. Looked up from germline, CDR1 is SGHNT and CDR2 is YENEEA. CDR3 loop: CASSLDRGTLTGEQFF. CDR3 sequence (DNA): TGTGCCAGCAGCTTAGATCGGGGGACCCTGACGGGGGAGCAGTTCTTC.

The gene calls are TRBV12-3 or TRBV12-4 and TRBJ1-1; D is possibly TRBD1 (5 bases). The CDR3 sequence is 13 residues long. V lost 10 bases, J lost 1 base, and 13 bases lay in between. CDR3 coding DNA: TGTGCCACCTCCGGGACTGCGAACACTGAAGCTTTCTTT. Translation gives CATSGTANTEAFF.

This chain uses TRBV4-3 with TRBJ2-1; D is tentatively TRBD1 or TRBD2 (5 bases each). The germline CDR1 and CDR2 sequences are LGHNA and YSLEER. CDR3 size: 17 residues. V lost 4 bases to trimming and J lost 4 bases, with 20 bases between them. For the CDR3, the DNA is TGCGCCAGCAGCCCGGCGCTGGGGCGGAGGATATACAATGAGCAGTTCTTC. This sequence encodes CASSPALGRRIYNEQFF.

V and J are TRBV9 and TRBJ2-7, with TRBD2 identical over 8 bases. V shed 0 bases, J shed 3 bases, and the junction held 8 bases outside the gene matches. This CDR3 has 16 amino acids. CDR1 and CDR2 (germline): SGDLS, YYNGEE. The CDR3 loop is CASSVGLERGYYEQYF. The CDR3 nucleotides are TGTGCCAGCAGCGTAGGGTTGGAGCGGGGGTACTACGAGCAGTACTTC.

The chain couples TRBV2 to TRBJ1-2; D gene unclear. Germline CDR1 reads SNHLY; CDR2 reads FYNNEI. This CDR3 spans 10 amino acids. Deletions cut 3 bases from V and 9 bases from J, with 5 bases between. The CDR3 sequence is CASSEYSYTF. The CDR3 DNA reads TGTGCCAGCAGTGAGTATAGCTACACCTTC. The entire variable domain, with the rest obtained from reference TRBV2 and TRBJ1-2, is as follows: EPEVTQTPSHQVTQMGQEVILRCVPISNHLYFYWYRQILGQKVEFLVSFYNNEISEKSEIFDDQFSVERPDGSNFTLKIRSTKLEDSAMYFCASSEYSYTFGSGTRLTVV.

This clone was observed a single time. This CDR3 reads CASSLRATSTDTQYF. In DNA form, the CDR3 reads TGTGCCAGCAGCTTAAGAGCTACTAGCACAGATACGCAGTATTTT. V gene TRBV7-3 combines with J gene TRBJ2-3; D unclear. Germline CDR1 reads SGHTA; CDR2 reads FQGTGA. With 1 base removed from V and 0 bases from J, the gap between germline ends came to 8 bases. There are 15 residues in the CDR3.

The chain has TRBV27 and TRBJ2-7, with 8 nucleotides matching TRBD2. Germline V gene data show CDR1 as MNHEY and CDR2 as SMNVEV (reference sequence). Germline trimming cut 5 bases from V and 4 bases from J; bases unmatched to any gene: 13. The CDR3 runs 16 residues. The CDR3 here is CASSPRPGLGDYEQYF. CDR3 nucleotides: TGTGCCAGCAGTCCGAGGCCGGGACTAGGAGATTACGAGCAGTACTTC.